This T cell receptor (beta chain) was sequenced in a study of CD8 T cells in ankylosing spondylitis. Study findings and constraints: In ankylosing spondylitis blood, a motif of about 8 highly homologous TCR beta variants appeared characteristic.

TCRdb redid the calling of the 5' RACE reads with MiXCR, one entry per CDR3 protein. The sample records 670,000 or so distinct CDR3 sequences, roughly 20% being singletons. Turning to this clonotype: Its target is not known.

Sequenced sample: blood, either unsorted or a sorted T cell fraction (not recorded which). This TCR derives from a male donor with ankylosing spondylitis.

In DNA form, the CDR3 reads TGTGCCAGCAGTCGGACTGCTTCCTACGAGCAGTACTTC. The encoded protein is CASSRTASYEQYF. V usage is TRBV6-2 or TRBV6-3 and J usage is TRBJ2-7; a possible D gene is TRBD2 (5 bases). Per the germline V gene, CDR1 is MNHEY and CDR2 is SVGEGT. Trimming took 5 bases from V and 1 from J, leaving 9 bases between them. The CDR3 sequence is 13 residues long.